The source of this T cell receptor (beta chain) is a study of blood T cell repertoires in COVID-19 (dated by TCRdb to about 2020). Context from the whole study: Samples from collaborators originated in the United States, Italy and Spain and spanned both the acute and convalescent phases of COVID-19. The prospective study material was composed of cDNA or gDNA derived from T cells, B-cell-depleted T cells, or PBMCs. Subjects who had been exposed to COVID-19, were actively infected with it, or had recovered from it provided the deeply sampled blood TCRbeta repertoires that made up the dataset. The repertoires were made available in a free public database intended to serve as a resource for research on the immune response to SARS-CoV-2. Samples were obtained from the ongoing ImmuneRACE study (first 160 participants) and from approximately 1,200 subjects provided by 6 global collaborators. A de-identified subject ID, COVID-19 status, age in years and sex were almost always included in the sample metadata. Where available, HLA class I and class II types were obtained from metadata supplied by the sample provider rather than from assay-based typing. What the study reported, not specific to this receptor: How much clinical and demographic metadata was included differed by source and by participant, and the metadata was provided uncurated.

Taken from the germline V gene, the CDR1 and CDR2 loops are SGHRS and YFSETQ. V is reduced by 0 bases and J by 4 bases, leaving a spacing of 10 bases between them. Inclusive of the bounding cysteine and phenylalanine, the CDR3 is 14 residues long. The only DNA kept is the CDR3, 42 bases in frame from the first base. Worth noting for this clone: The antigen this receptor binds is unknown. No much larger clonotype is one base removed from it; base qualities were not supplied.

The immunoSEQ Assay, a bias-controlled multiplex PCR, was used to amplify TCRbeta CDR3 regions from genomic DNA. As for the authors' bioinformatics: The number of nucleated cells in each sample was estimated by amplification of reference gene primers within the assay. Sequence reads were collapsed and filtered to measure the absolute abundance of every unique TCRbeta CDR3 rearrangement. Productive Simpson clonality was computed per sample as the square root of Simpson's diversity index over productive rearrangements. Sourced from immuneACCESS, this table was stored by TCRdb with only in-frame sequences that have V and J called. A share of the clones is absent; for the studies checked, an unresolved V gene accounts for under half, and the remainder has no known explanation. V, J and clone size derive from that table, while D and trimming were established from the DNA sequence. For this sample the table gives fewer than 450,000 clones, of which roughly nine tenths were detected only once. 0.9% to 1.2% of the sample lies in the top ten.

Participants in the prospective study were aged roughly 18 to 100 years, lived in 20 to 30 United States geographic areas, and enrolled through a virtual design. In the prospective study, participants were assigned to cohorts based on the clinical history participants reported in a screening survey and a study questionnaire. Recovered participants in ImmuneRACE Cohort 3 were defined as having two consecutive negative NP/OP PCR tests, clearance from a healthcare professional, or resolution of symptoms. In the prospective study, mobile phlebotomists collected whole blood, serum and a nasopharyngeal or oropharyngeal swab from each participant. Participants in the prospective study had the option to provide additional blood draws and questionnaires over a 2-month period. Before DNA extraction, prospective study blood samples were shipped either frozen or at room temperature.

Sequenced: PBMCs or T cells enriched from blood (not recorded which). The chain uses TRBV5-1 and TRBJ1-2; the D segment cannot be called with confidence. The clonotype was recovered from a woman aged 25 to 39 who had recovered from COVID-19. CDR3 sequence: CASSLVQNSYGYTF. The nucleotide sequence is TGCGCCAGCAGCTTGGTACAGAACTCCTATGGCTACACCTTC.